The 2 T cell receptor beta chains presented below share a single source sample, sequenced in a study of blood T cell repertoires in COVID-19. Assay used: immunoSEQ multiplex PCR; TCRdb lists only in-frame clones, some missing. The data show around 150,000 clones, 90% to 95% seen once. Source material: peripheral blood. The source is a woman aged 45-60 years with acute or convalescent COVID-19.

The chain has TRBV12-3 or TRBV12-4 and TRBJ1-1; tentatively, D is TRBD1 (5 bases). The CDR3 is made up of 12 amino acids. V gave up 6 bases and J gave up 11 bases, with 16 bases separating them. In DNA form, the CDR3 reads TGTGCCAGCAGACGGGCGGGGCGACAGGCTTTCTTT. This encodes CASRRAGRQAFF.

V is TRBV7-6 and J is TRBJ1-6, with D maybe TRBD1 (5 bases). CDR1 and CDR2 (germline): SGHVS, FNYEAQ. The CDR3 contains 17 residues. With 0 bases removed from V and 3 bases from J, the gap between germline ends came to 12 bases. CDR3 sequence reads: CASSLASQGGYNSPLHF. The CDR3 DNA reads TGTGCCAGCAGCTTAGCGAGCCAGGGTGGCTATAATTCACCCCTCCACTTT. The entire variable domain, with the rest obtained from reference TRBV7-6 and TRBJ1-6, is as follows: GAGVSQSPRYKVTKRGQDVALRCDPISGHVSLYWYRQALGQGPEFLTYFNYEAQQDKSGLPNDRFSAERPEGSISTLTIQRTEQRDSAMYRCASSLASQGGYNSPLHFGNGTRLTVT.